This T cell receptor (beta chain) was observed in a study of blood T cell repertoires in COVID-19. Study information: PBMCs, B-cell-depleted T cells, or T cells were the source of the cDNA or gDNA that made up the material.

TCRdb keeps only in-frame clones here, not all; method: immunoSEQ multiplex PCR. The repertoire has around 180,000 clones, 82% of them found once; the top ten carry roughly a tenth. J gave up 4 bases and V 4 bases, and 10 bases lay outside the gene matches. The CDR3 is made up of 15 amino acids. From germline, CDR1 is SGHRS and CDR2 YFSETQ. The specimen sequenced was peripheral blood. V and J are TRBV5-1 and TRBJ2-5; 7 bases are shared with TRBD1. This TCR was sampled from a woman aged 80 or over with active or convalescent COVID-19. The CDR3: CASSATGTATETQYF. CDR3 DNA sequence: TGCGCCAGCAGCGCGACCGGGACAGCCACAGAGACCCAGTACTTC.